This entry is about one T cell receptor beta chain. Its antigen specificity is not known. Base-call qualities are not available, and no considerably larger clone is one nucleotide away. This sample is part of a study of Ad26.COV2.S vaccination and SARS-CoV-2 variants (dated by TCRdb to about 2021). General notes on the study: Vaccine-arm donors came from COV1001, a multicentre, randomized, double-blind, placebo-controlled phase I-IIa trial of Ad26.COV2.S in healthy adults. TCRbeta repertoire sequencing was used to assess the specificity and breadth of SARS-CoV-2-reactive T cell receptors after Ad26.COV2.S vaccination. Throughout the experiments and outcome assessment, investigators stayed blinded to trial group allocation. Trial participants were randomized into five groups of five: low-dose or high-dose Ad26.COV2.S given once or twice, or placebo on both occasions. The TCR-sequenced set comprised about 32 samples: roughly 19 Ad26.COV2.S vaccine recipients, 5 placebo recipients and 8 SARS-CoV-2 convalescent individuals. Dosing of Ad26.COV2.S was intramuscular, at either 5x10^10 or 1x10^11 viral particles, delivered as one shot or as two shots spaced 56 days apart.

In light of the paper, this sample's treatment or condition label describes: over 15 received Ad26.COV2.S at low or high dose, single or two shots; about 5 received placebo; per-sample allocation not given. Repertoires of vaccine and placebo recipients were sequenced from samples collected on day 63 after the first injection. Between 29 July and 7 August 2020, Cohort 1b enrolled about two dozen adults aged 18-55 years at one site in Boston, USA. Ad26.COV2.S was a replication-incompetent adenovirus type 26 vector expressing a prefusion-stabilized SARS-CoV-2 spike protein from the original Wuhan strain. TCRbeta CDR3 regions were sequenced with the immunoSEQ Assay. After extraction, genomic DNA underwent amplification by bias-controlled multiplex PCR, followed by high-throughput sequencing. On the authors' methods: Collapsing and filtering of sequences were performed to quantify the absolute abundance of each unique TCRbeta CDR3 region. Usable DNA was measured by amplifying reference genes present in all nucleated cells, and TCRbeta template counts were normalized to that usable DNA to estimate T cell fraction. Repertoire TCRs were annotated as SARS-CoV-2-specific by exact matching of V gene, CDR3 amino acid sequence and J gene to a known reactive TCR set. The reference SARS-CoV-2 TCR set came from MIRA and was filtered for enrichment in COVID-19-positive ImmuneCODE repertoires, removing public or cross-reactive TCRs. Drawing on the MIRA antigens, annotated TCRs were analysed further at the level of specific ORF or position within ORF. Breadth was defined as the number of annotated unique rearrangements divided by the total number of unique productive rearrangements, and depth was defined as the summed frequency of the annotated unique rearrangements. TCR breadth was compared between groups using two-sided Wilcoxon rank-sum tests. TCRdb took over this immuneACCESS table, retaining in-frame rearrangements with V and J assigned. Such tables are incomplete; in checked studies, under half of the missing clones stem from an unresolved V gene, and the remainder is unexplained. D and trimming were read from the DNA, whereas the V and J calls and clone size are those reported in that table. This sample lists some 420,000 clones; 70% to 90% were detected once. The ten top clones hold 3.5% to 4% of the sample.

The research as a whole found: The study lacked the statistical power to compare responses across vaccine doses or regimens. The authors noted that total T cell responses may have been underestimated by the TCR breadth and depth analyses. After vaccination, spike-specific CD8+ and CD4+ T cell responses were reported to show substantial breadth. Compared with placebo recipients, Ad26.COV2.S recipients showed higher spike-specific TCR breadth (P = 0.0014). Vaccine and placebo recipients had comparable non-spike TCR breadth, which fits with the vaccine containing only spike.

CDR1 MDHEN and CDR2 SYDVKM were looked up in the germline V gene. The CDR3 contains 15 residues, cysteine and phenylalanine counted. Kept here is only the CDR3 DNA, which spans 45 bases and is read in frame from base 1. V trim: 4 bases; J trim: 7 bases; unmatched bases: 10. Recombination linked TRBV28 to TRBJ2-3; a stretch of 8 junction bases matches TRBD2. The specimen comprised peripheral blood, sampled in a trial of Ad26.COV2.S vaccine versus placebo. This clonotype originated in a person between 18 and 59 years old who received the Ad26.COV2.S COVID-19 vaccine or a placebo. The DNA sequence is as follows: TGTGCCAGCAGTTCGCCCAGCGGGGGCATATATACGCAGTATTTT. Translated, this is CASSSPSGGIYTQYF.